The rows below give T cell receptor beta chains drawn from one sample of a study of early T cells in non-severe SARS-CoV-2 infection. TCRdb reanalysed the 5' RACE reads using MiXCR and keeps one entry per CDR3 protein. The sample records 25,000 to 30,000 distinct CDR3 sequences, 5% being singletons. Sequenced material: whole blood. These receptors all stem from an adult who was a healthcare worker with PCR-confirmed SARS-CoV-2 infection or an uninfected control (not recorded which). Each CDR3 is given with its conserved first and last residue. The order of the fields is clone size, J gene, V gene, D gene, CDR3 protein, CDR3 DNA. A D gene is named only where the DNA matches it firmly. Where a row states a size, it is once, few, many or the class of an expanded clone; other rows omit it.

few,TRBJ2-7,TRBV7-8,TRBD1,CASSFTGGTAYSYEQYF,TGTGCCAGCAGCTTTACAGGGGGCACCGCGTATTCCTACGAGCAGTACTTC
many,TRBJ1-2,TRBV27,-,CASRLGGAGGYTF,TGTGCCAGCAGGCTTGGGGGGGCGGGAGGCTACACCTTC
many,TRBJ2-3,TRBV11-2,TRBD1,CASSSLGQRTNTDTQYF,TGTGCCAGCAGCTCCCTGGGACAGAGGACAAACACAGATACGCAGTATTTT
few,TRBJ1-6,TRBV9,-,CASSVALSYNSPLHF,TGTGCCAGCAGCGTAGCCCTCTCCTATAATTCACCCCTCCACTTT
many,TRBJ1-3,TRBV2,-,CASSPTNGNTIYF,TGTGCCAGCAGTCCGACTAATGGAAACACCATATATTTT
many,TRBJ2-7,TRBV29-1,-,CSVNRPSSYEQYF,TGCAGCGTCAATAGACCGAGCTCCTACGAGCAGTACTTC
-,TRBJ2-3,TRBV27,-,CASSFSGCCADTQYF,TGTGCCAGCAGTTTCAGTGGGTGTTGCGCAGATACGCAGTATTTT
many,TRBJ1-3,TRBV19,-,CATSGSSHSGNTIYF,TGTGCCACATCAGGGAGCTCCCATTCTGGAAACACCATATATTTT
many,TRBJ2-7,TRBV20-1,-,CSARAGRGYEQYF,TGCAGTGCTAGAGCGGGCAGGGGCTACGAGCAGTACTTC
many,TRBJ1-5,TRBV25-1,-,CASSGGGSNQPQHF,TGTGCCAGCAGTGGTGGGGGGAGCAATCAGCCCCAGCATTTT
many,TRBJ2-1,TRBV29-1,-,CSAQGDLSSYNEQFF,TGCAGCGCCCAAGGAGACCTGAGCTCCTACAATGAGCAGTTCTTC
many,TRBJ1-3,TRBV5-1,-,CASSHSDGTSGNTIYF,TGCGCCAGCAGCCATTCGGACGGAACCTCTGGAAACACCATATATTTT
many,TRBJ2-1,TRBV18,-,CASSPMQKQGEQFF,TGTGCCAGCTCACCAATGCAAAAACAAGGGGAGCAGTTCTTC
-,TRBJ2-2,TRBV14,-,CASSRALGTGELFF,TGTGCCAGCAGCCGAGCGCTAGGGACCGGGGAGCTGTTTTTT
many,TRBJ2-7,TRBV30,-,CAWSHSPGQLSKSSYEQYF,TGTGCCTGGAGTCATTCCCCGGGACAATTATCGAAAAGCTCCTACGAGCAGTACTTC
many,TRBJ1-1,TRBV6-2/TRBV6-3,TRBD1,CASGQGPTEAFF,TGTGCCAGCGGACAGGGGCCCACTGAAGCTTTCTTT
few,TRBJ2-5,TRBV9,TRBD2,CASSVASGGQETQYF,TGTGCCAGCAGCGTAGCCAGCGGGGGCCAAGAGACCCAGTACTTC
few,TRBJ2-2,TRBV7-8,-,CASSFPGLGTGELFF,TGTGCCAGCAGCTTCCCGGGATTAGGGACCGGGGAGCTGTTTTTT
many,TRBJ1-2,TRBV29-1,-,CSVESGYGYTF,TGCAGCGTTGAAAGTGGCTATGGCTACACCTTC
many,TRBJ1-5,TRBV4-2,-,CASSQDLEGGGQPQHF,TGTGCCAGCAGCCAAGATTTGGAAGGGGGAGGGCAGCCCCAGCATTTT
many,TRBJ2-7,TRBV29-1,-,CSVAPGSYYEQYF,TGCAGCGTCGCACCGGGATCCTATTACGAGCAGTACTTC
many,TRBJ2-3,TRBV11-2,-,CASSLPGGWGTSTDTQYF,TGTGCCAGCAGCTTACCCGGGGGCTGGGGAACTAGCACAGATACGCAGTATTTT